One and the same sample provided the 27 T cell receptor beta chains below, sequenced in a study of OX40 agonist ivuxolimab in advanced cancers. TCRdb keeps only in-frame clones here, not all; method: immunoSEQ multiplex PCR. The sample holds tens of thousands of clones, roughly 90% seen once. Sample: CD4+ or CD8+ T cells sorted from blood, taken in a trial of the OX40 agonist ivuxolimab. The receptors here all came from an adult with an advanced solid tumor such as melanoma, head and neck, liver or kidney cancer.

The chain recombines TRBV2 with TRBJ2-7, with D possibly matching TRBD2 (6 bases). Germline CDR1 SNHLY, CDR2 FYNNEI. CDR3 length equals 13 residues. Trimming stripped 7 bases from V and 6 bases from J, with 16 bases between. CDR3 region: CASTDRGRSEQYF. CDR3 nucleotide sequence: TGTGCCAGCACCGATCGGGGGAGGAGCGAGCAGTACTTC.

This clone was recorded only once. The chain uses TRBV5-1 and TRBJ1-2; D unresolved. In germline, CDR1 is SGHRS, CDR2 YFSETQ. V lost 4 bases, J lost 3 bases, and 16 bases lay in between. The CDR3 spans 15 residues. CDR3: CASSINPGSDYGYTF. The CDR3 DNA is TGCGCCAGCAGCATCAACCCGGGGAGCGACTATGGCTACACCTTC.

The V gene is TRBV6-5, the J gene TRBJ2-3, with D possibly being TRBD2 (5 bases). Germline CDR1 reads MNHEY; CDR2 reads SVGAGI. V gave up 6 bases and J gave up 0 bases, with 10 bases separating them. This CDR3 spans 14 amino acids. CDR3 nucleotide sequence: TGTGCCAGCAGCCGCGCGGGTAGCACAGATACGCAGTATTTT. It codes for CASSRAGSTDTQYF.

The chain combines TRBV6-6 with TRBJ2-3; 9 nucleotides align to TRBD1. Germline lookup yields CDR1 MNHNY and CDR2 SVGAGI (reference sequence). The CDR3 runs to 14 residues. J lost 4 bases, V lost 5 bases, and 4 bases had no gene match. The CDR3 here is CASSAGQGADTQYF. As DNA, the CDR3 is TGTGCCAGCAGTGCGGGACAGGGCGCAGATACGCAGTATTTT.

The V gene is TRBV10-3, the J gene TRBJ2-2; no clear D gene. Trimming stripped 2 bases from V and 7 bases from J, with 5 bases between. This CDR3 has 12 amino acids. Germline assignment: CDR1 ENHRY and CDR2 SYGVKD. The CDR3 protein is CAISERIGELFF. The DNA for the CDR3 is TGTGCCATCAGTGAGAGAATCGGGGAGCTGTTTTTT.

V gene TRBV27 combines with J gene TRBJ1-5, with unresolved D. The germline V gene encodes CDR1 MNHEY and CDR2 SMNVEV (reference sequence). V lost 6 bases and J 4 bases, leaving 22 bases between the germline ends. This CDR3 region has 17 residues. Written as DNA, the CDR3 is TGTGCCAGCAGCCCTAAGGGCGTGCCAGCTAATAATCAGCCCCAGCATTTT. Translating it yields CASSPKGVPANNQPQHF.

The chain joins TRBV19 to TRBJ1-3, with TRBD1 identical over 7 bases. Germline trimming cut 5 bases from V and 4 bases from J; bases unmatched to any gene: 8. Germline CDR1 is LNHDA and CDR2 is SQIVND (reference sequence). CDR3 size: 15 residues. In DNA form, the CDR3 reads TGTGCCAGTAGTCCACGACAGGGATACGGAAACACCATATATTTT. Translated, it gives CASSPRQGYGNTIYF.

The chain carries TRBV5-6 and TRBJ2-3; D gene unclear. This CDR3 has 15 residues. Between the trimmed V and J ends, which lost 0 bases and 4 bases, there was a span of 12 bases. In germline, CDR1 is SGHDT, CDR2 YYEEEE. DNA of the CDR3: TGTGCCAGCAGCTTGGTCCCCTCACAACCAGATACGCAGTATTTT. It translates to CASSLVPSQPDTQYF.

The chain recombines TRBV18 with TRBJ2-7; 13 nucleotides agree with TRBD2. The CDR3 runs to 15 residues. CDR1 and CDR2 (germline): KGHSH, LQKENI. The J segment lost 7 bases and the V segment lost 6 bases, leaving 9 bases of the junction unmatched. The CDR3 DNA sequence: TGTGCCAGCTCCCTGAGGACTAGCGGGAGTCGGGAGCAGTACTTC. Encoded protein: CASSLRTSGSREQYF.

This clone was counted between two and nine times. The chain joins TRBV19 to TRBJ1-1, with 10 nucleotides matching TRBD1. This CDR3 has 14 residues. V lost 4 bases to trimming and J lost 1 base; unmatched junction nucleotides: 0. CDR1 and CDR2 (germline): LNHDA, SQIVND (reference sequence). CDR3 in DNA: TGTGCCAGTAGTAGGGACAGGGGGAACACTGAAGCTTTCTTT. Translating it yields CASSRDRGNTEAFF.

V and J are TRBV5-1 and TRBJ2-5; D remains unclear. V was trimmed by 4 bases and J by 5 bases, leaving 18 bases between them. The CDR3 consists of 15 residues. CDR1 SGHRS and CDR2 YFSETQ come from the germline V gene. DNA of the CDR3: TGCGCCAGCAGCAAACCGGGTCTCCGCTTGGAGACCCAGTACTTC. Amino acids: CASSKPGLRLETQYF. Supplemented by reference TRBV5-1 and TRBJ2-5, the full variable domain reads KAGVTQTPRYLIKTRGQQVTLSCSPISGHRSVSWYQQTPGQGLQFLFEYFSETQRNKGNFPGRFSGRQFSNSRSEMNVSTLELGDSALYLCASSKPGLRLETQYFGPGTRLLVL.

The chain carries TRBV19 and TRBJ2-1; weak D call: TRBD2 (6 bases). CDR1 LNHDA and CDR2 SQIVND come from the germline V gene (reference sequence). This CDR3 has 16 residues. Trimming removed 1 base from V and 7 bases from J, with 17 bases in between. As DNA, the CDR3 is TGTGCCAGTAGTATAGGCCCGGGAGCAGGCGGGAATGAGCAGTTCTTC. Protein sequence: CASSIGPGAGGNEQFF. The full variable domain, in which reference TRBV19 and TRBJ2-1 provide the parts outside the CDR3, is DGGITQSPKYLFRKEGQNVTLSCEQNLNHDAMYWYRQDPGQGLRLIYYSQIVNDFQKGDIAEGYSVSREKKESFPLTVTSAQKNPTAFYLCASSIGPGAGGNEQFFGPGTRLTVL.

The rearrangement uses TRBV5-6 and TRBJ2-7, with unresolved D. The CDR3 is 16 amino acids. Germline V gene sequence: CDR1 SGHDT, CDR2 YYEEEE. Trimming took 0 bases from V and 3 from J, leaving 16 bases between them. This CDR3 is CASSLGGIWGFYEQYF. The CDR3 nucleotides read TGTGCCAGCAGCTTGGGTGGCATCTGGGGATTCTACGAGCAGTACTTC.

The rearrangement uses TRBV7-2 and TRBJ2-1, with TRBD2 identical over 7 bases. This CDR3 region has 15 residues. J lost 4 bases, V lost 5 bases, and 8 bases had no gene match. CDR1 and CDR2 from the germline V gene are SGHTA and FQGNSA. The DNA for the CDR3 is TGTGCCAGCAGCCGATGGGCGGGAGAGTACAATGAGCAGTTCTTC. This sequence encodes CASSRWAGEYNEQFF. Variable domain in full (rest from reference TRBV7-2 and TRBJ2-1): GAGVSQSPSNKVTEKGKDVELRCDPISGHTALYWYRQSLGQGLEFLIYFQGNSAPDKSGLPSDRFSAERTGGSVSTLTIQRTQQEDSAVYLCASSRWAGEYNEQFFGPGTRLTVL.

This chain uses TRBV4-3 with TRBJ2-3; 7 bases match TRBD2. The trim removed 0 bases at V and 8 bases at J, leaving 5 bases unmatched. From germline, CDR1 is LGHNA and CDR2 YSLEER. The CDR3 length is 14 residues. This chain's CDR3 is CASSQDQLAPTQYF. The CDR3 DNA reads TGCGCCAGCAGCCAAGACCAACTAGCGCCTACGCAGTATTTT.

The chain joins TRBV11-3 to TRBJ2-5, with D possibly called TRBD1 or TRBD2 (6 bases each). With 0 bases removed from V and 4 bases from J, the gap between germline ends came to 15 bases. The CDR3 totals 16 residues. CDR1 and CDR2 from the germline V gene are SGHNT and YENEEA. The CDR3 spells CASSLDPRGRGETQYF. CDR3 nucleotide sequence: TGTGCCAGCAGCTTAGACCCCCGGGGGCGAGGAGAGACCCAGTACTTC.

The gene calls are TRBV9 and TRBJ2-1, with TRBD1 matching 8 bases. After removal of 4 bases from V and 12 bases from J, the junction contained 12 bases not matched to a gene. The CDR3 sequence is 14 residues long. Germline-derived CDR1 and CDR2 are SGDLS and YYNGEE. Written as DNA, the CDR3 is TGTGCCAGCAGCCCCTACCAGAACAGGGGGAGGCAGTTCTTC. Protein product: CASSPYQNRGRQFF.

CDR3 in DNA: TGTGCCAGCAGCGTACTGGGACAGAAGAACACTGAAGCTTTCTTT. It is translated as CASSVLGQKNTEAFF. The chain carries TRBV9 and TRBJ1-1, with 7 nucleotides matching TRBD1. The germline gives CDR1 SGDLS, CDR2 YYNGEE. This CDR3 contains 15 residues. Trimming took 1 base from V and 1 from J; bases not matched to a gene: 4.

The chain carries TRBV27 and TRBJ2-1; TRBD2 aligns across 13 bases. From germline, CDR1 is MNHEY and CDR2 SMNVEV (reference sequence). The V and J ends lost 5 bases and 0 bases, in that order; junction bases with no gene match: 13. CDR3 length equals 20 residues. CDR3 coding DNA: TGTGCCAGCAGTCCCCGATCCCGGACTAGCGGGGGTTTCTCCTACAATGAGCAGTTCTTC. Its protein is CASSPRSRTSGGFSYNEQFF.

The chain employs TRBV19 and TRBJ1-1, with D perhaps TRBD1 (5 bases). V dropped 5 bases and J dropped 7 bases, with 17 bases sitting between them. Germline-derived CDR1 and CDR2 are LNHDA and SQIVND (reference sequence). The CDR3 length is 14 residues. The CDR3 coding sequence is TGTGCCAGTAGTCGAAAGGAAATGGGACTTGAAGCTTTCTTT. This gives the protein CASSRKEMGLEAFF.

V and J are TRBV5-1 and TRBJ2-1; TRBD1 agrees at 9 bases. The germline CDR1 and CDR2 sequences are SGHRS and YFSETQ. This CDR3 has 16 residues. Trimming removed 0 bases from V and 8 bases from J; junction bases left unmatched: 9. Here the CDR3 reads CASSLDGTGGSDEQFF. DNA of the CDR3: TGCGCCAGCAGCTTGGATGGTACAGGGGGCTCGGATGAGCAGTTCTTC.

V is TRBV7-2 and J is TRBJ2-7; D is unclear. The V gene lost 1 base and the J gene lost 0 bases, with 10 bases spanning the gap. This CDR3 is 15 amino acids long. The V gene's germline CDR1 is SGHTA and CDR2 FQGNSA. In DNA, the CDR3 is TGTGCCAGCAGCTTAGACGGCGGAAGCTCCTACGAGCAGTACTTC. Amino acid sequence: CASSLDGGSSYEQYF.

The CDR3 region is CASSLGGLNEQFF. DNA for the CDR3: TGCGCCAGCAGCTTGGGGGGTCTCAATGAGCAGTTCTTC. This rearrangement joins TRBV5-1 to TRBJ2-1; D unclear. The ends were cut back, 0 bases at V and 6 bases at J, with 7 bases in the middle. The CDR3 consists of 13 residues. Per germline, CDR1 SGHRS and CDR2 YFSETQ.

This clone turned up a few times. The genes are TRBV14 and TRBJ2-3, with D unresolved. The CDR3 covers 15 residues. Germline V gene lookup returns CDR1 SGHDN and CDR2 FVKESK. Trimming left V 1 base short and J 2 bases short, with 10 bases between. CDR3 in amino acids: CASSQATVLTDTQYF. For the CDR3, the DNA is TGTGCCAGCAGCCAAGCAACAGTTCTCACAGATACGCAGTATTTT.

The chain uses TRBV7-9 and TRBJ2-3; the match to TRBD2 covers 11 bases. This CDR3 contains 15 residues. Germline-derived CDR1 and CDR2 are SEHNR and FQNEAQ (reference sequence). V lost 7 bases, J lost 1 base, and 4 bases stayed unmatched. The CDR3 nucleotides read TGTGCCAGCACCCTTAGCGGGAGGGGCACAGATACGCAGTATTTT. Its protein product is CASTLSGRGTDTQYF.

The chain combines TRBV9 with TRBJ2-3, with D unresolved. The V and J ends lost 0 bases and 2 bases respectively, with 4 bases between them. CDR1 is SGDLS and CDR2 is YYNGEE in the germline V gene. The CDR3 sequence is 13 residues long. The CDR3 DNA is TGTGCCAGCAGCGTAGTCATCACAGATACGCAGTATTTT. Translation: CASSVVITDTQYF.

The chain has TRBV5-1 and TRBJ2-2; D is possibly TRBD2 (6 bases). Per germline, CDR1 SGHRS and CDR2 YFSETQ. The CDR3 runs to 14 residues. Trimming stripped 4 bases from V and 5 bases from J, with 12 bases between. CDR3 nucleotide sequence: TGCGCCAGCAGCGCAGGGACTGTAACCGGGGAGCTGTTTTTT. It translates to CASSAGTVTGELFF.